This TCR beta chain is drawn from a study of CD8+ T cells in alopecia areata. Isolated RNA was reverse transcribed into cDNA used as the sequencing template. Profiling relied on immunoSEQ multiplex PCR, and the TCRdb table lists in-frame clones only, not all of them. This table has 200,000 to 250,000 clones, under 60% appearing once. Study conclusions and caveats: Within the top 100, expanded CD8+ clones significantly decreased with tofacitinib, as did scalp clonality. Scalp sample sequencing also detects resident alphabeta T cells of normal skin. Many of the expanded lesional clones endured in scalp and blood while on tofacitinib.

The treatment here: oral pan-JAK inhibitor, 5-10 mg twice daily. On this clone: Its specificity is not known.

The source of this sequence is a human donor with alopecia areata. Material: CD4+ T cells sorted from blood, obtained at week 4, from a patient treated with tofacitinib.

The CDR3: CAISESAGDPYGYTF. CDR3 nucleotides: TGTGCCATCAGTGAGTCGGCAGGGGATCCCTATGGCTACACCTTC. This rearrangement joins TRBV10-3 to TRBJ1-2; D is possibly TRBD1 (6 bases). Germline lookup yields CDR1 ENHRY and CDR2 SYGVKD. V was cut by 0 bases and J by 4 bases, with 12 bases left in between. CDR3 length: 15 residues.